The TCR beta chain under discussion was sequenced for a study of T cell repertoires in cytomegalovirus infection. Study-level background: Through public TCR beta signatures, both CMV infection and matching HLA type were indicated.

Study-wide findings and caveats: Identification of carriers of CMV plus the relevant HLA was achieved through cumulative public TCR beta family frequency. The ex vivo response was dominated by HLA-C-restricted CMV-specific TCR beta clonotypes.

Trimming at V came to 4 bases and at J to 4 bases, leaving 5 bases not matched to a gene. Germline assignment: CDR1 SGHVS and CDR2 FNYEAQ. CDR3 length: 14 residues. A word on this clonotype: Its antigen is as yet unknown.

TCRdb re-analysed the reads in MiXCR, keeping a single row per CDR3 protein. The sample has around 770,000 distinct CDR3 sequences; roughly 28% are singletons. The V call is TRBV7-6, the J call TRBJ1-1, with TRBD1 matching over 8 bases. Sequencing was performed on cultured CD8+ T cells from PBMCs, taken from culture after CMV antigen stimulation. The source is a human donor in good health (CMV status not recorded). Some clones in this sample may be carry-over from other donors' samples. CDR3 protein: CASSSYRGGTEAFF. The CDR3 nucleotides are TGTGCCAGCAGCTCTTACAGGGGGGGCACTGAAGCTTTCTTT.